This TCR beta chain was captured by sequencing in a study of blood T cell repertoires in COVID-19. Study-wide context: The United States, Italy and Spain provided the acute and convalescent COVID-19 samples. T cells, B-cell-depleted T cells, or PBMCs provided the cDNA or gDNA that served as material.

The CDR3 contains 13 residues. V shed 1 base and J shed 8 bases, with 9 bases lying between them. CDR1 is SGHAT, CDR2 FQNNGV, per germline. Two negative PCRs, clearance, or symptom resolution were required of recovered Cohort 3 donors. In the original processing: Nucleated cell counts were estimated from reference gene primer amplification. Profiling relied on immunoSEQ multiplex PCR, and the TCRdb table lists in-frame clones only, not all of them. V, J and clone size are those of that table, while D and trimming were read from the DNA. This sample has 190,000 or so clones, with approximately 90% found just once.

This chain links TRBV11-2 with TRBJ2-1, with unresolved D. Sequencing was carried out using PBMCs or T cells enriched from blood (not recorded which). This receptor was obtained from a man aged 25-45 years who had recovered from COVID-19. The CDR3 DNA reads TGTGCCAGCAGCTTAGGCGTCATGGATGAGCAGTTCTTC. Encoded protein: CASSLGVMDEQFF.